Listed below are T cell receptor beta chains from one sample, sequenced in a study of blood T cell repertoires in COVID-19. Here immunoSEQ multiplex PCR was the method, and the copy in TCRdb shows in-frame clones only, minus some. Of 120,000 to 150,000 clones in the sample, 80% were seen once. The sample was peripheral blood. These receptors were collected from a man aged 55 to 69 with active or convalescent COVID-19. Both conserved end residues are part of each CDR3. The D gene is left open where the match is weak. Part of the rows lack a size; the others show once, few, many or a class for expanded clones.

D: TRBD2
size: -
V: TRBV11-2
J: TRBJ2-5
CDR3: CASSPGTSGNVETQYF
DNA: TGTGCCAGCAGCCCGGGGACTAGCGGGAATGTGGAGACCCAGTACTTC

D: TRBD2
size: -
V: TRBV5-1
J: TRBJ2-7
CDR3: CASKTSGTNYEQYF
DNA: TGCGCCAGCAAGACTAGCGGGACAAACTACGAGCAGTACTTC

D: -
size: -
V: TRBV27
J: TRBJ2-7
CDR3: CASSSEGIGFYEQYF
DNA: TGTGCCAGCAGTTCGGAGGGGATCGGGTTTTACGAGCAGTACTTC

D: TRBD2
size: few
V: TRBV27
J: TRBJ2-7
CDR3: CASSAPGLGLYEQYF
DNA: TGTGCCAGCAGTGCCCCGGGACTAGGGCTCTACGAGCAGTACTTC

D: TRBD1
size: -
V: TRBV5-4
J: TRBJ1-2
CDR3: CASSLAPGTGSYGYTF
DNA: TGTGCCAGCAGCTTGGCCCCCGGGACAGGGTCCTACGGCTACACCTTC

D: -
size: -
V: TRBV18
J: TRBJ1-3
CDR3: CASSPPLQEGNTIYF
DNA: TGTGCCAGCTCACCACCGCTCCAGGAAGGAAACACCATATATTTT

D: -
size: -
V: TRBV20-1
J: TRBJ2-7
CDR3: CSASFASGYEQYF
DNA: TGCAGTGCTAGTTTCGCTAGTGGATACGAGCAGTACTTC

D: -
size: -
V: TRBV11-2
J: TRBJ2-3
CDR3: CASSLYPSFVDTQYF
DNA: TGTGCCAGCAGCTTATATCCCTCCTTTGTCGATACGCAGTATTTT

D: TRBD1
size: -
V: TRBV6-5
J: TRBJ2-3
CDR3: CASSYSPGGIINTQYF
DNA: TGTGCCAGCAGTTACTCCCCAGGGGGCATCATAAATACGCAGTATTTT

D: TRBD2
size: -
V: TRBV4-3
J: TRBJ2-1
CDR3: CASSQGLADNEQFF
DNA: TGCGCCAGCAGCCAAGGTCTAGCGGACAATGAGCAGTTCTTC

D: -
size: -
V: TRBV29-1
J: TRBJ1-3
CDR3: CSVVRLGPSGNTIYF
DNA: TGCAGCGTTGTCCGTCTGGGCCCCTCTGGAAACACCATATATTTT

D: TRBD2
size: -
V: TRBV6-2/TRBV6-3
J: TRBJ2-1
CDR3: CASSQASGRANEQFF
DNA: TGTGCCAGCAGTCAGGCTAGCGGGAGGGCCAATGAGCAGTTCTTC

D: TRBD2
size: many
V: TRBV10-3
J: TRBJ2-7
CDR3: CAISPSGSGAYEQYF
DNA: TGTGCCATCAGTCCTAGCGGGAGTGGGGCCTACGAGCAGTACTTC

D: -
size: -
V: TRBV3-1/TRBV3-2
J: TRBJ2-4
CDR3: CASSLRGDSKNIQYF
DNA: TGTGCCAGCAGTCTGCGCGGGGACAGTAAAAACATTCAGTACTTC